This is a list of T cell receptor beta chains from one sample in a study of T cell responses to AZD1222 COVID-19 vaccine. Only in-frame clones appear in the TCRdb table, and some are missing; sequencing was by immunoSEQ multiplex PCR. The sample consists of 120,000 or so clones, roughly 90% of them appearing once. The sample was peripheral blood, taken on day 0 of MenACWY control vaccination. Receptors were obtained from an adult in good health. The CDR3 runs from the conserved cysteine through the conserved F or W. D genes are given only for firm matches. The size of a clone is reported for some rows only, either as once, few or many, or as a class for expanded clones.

CDR3aa: CASSQGPGTGELFF
CDR3nt: TGCGCCAGCAGCCAAGGACCGGGCACCGGGGAGCTGTTTTTT
d_gene: NA
v_gene: TRBV4-3
abundance: NA
len: 14
j_gene: TRBJ2-2

CDR3aa: CAITSGLAGQETQYF
CDR3nt: TGTGCCATCACCTCGGGACTAGCGGGGCAAGAGACCCAGTACTTC
d_gene: TRBD2
v_gene: TRBV10-3
abundance: NA
len: 15
j_gene: TRBJ2-5

CDR3aa: CASSQEFRGSAGELFF
CDR3nt: TGCGCCAGCAGCCAAGAATTCCGGGGGTCCGCCGGGGAGCTGTTTTTT
d_gene: NA
v_gene: TRBV4-3
abundance: NA
len: 16
j_gene: TRBJ2-2

CDR3aa: CASSVGPLRLYGYTF
CDR3nt: TGTGCCAGCAGCGTAGGCCCCTTGCGATTATATGGCTACACCTTC
d_gene: NA
v_gene: TRBV9
abundance: NA
len: 15
j_gene: TRBJ1-2

CDR3aa: CASSLSAVTDTQYF
CDR3nt: TGCGCCAGCAGCTTGAGCGCGGTGACAGATACGCAGTATTTT
d_gene: NA
v_gene: TRBV5-1
abundance: NA
len: 14
j_gene: TRBJ2-3

CDR3aa: CASSVFQETQYF
CDR3nt: TGTGCCAGCAGCGTTTTCCAAGAGACCCAGTACTTC
d_gene: NA
v_gene: TRBV9
abundance: few
len: 12
j_gene: TRBJ2-5

CDR3aa: CASSFQGDTEAFF
CDR3nt: TGCGCCAGCAGCTTTCAAGGGGACACTGAAGCTTTCTTT
d_gene: NA
v_gene: TRBV5-1
abundance: NA
len: 13
j_gene: TRBJ1-1

CDR3aa: CASSLTGGGYGYTF
CDR3nt: TGTGCCAGCAGTTTGACGGGGGGCGGCTATGGCTACACCTTC
d_gene: NA
v_gene: TRBV25-1
abundance: NA
len: 14
j_gene: TRBJ1-2

CDR3aa: CSVVRTTNTEAFF
CDR3nt: TGCAGCGTTGTGAGGACAACGAACACTGAAGCTTTCTTT
d_gene: NA
v_gene: TRBV29-1
abundance: NA
len: 13
j_gene: TRBJ1-1

CDR3aa: CASSPRPGGLGSEQYF
CDR3nt: TGTGCCAGCAGCCCACGACCGGGGGGATTAGGCTCCGAGCAGTACTTC
d_gene: TRBD2
v_gene: TRBV11-2
abundance: NA
len: 16
j_gene: TRBJ2-7

CDR3aa: CASSLEASEQYF
CDR3nt: TGTGCCAGCAGCTTAGAGGCGAGTGAGCAGTACTTC
d_gene: NA
v_gene: TRBV7-9
abundance: NA
len: 12
j_gene: TRBJ2-7

CDR3aa: CASNNSSGMSTDTQYF
CDR3nt: TGTGCCAGCAACAATTCTAGCGGGATGAGCACAGATACGCAGTATTTT
d_gene: TRBD2
v_gene: TRBV6-4
abundance: NA
len: 16
j_gene: TRBJ2-3

CDR3aa: CASSRTVNTEAFF
CDR3nt: TGTGCCAGCAGTCGGACGGTGAACACTGAAGCTTTCTTT
d_gene: NA
v_gene: TRBV27
abundance: NA
len: 13
j_gene: TRBJ1-1

CDR3aa: CASSAGLGSYNEQFF
CDR3nt: TGTGCCAGCAGTGCCGGACTAGGCTCCTACAATGAGCAGTTCTTC
d_gene: TRBD2
v_gene: TRBV27
abundance: NA
len: 15
j_gene: TRBJ2-1

CDR3aa: CASSQGTIVTGELFF
CDR3nt: TGTGCCAGCAGCCAAGGGACTATCGTTACCGGGGAGCTGTTTTTT
d_gene: NA
v_gene: TRBV3-1/TRBV3-2
abundance: NA
len: 15
j_gene: TRBJ2-2

CDR3aa: CASSSGQGSGNTIYF
CDR3nt: TGTGCCAGCAGCTCAGGACAGGGGTCTGGAAACACCATATATTTT
d_gene: TRBD1
v_gene: TRBV5-8
abundance: NA
len: 15
j_gene: TRBJ1-3

CDR3aa: CASSQDLNGDGYTF
CDR3nt: TGTGCCAGCAGCCAAGATCTTAATGGGGATGGCTACACCTTC
d_gene: NA
v_gene: TRBV3-1/TRBV3-2
abundance: NA
len: 14
j_gene: TRBJ1-2

CDR3aa: CASSSGTGGTGQYF
CDR3nt: TGCGCCAGCAGCTCCGGGACAGGGGGCACCGGGCAGTACTTC
d_gene: TRBD1
v_gene: TRBV5-1
abundance: few
len: 14
j_gene: TRBJ2-7

CDR3aa: CAWGSYEQYF
CDR3nt: TGTGCCTGGGGTTCCTACGAGCAGTACTTC
d_gene: NA
v_gene: TRBV30
abundance: NA
len: 10
j_gene: TRBJ2-7

CDR3aa: CASSKQRVTEAFF
CDR3nt: TGTGCCAGCAGCAAACAAAGGGTAACTGAAGCTTTCTTT
d_gene: NA
v_gene: TRBV12-3/TRBV12-4
abundance: NA
len: 13
j_gene: TRBJ1-1

CDR3aa: CASSVGAASGANVLTF
CDR3nt: TGTGCCAGCAGCGTAGGGGCAGCCTCTGGGGCCAACGTCCTGACTTTC
d_gene: NA
v_gene: TRBV9
abundance: NA
len: 16
j_gene: TRBJ2-6

CDR3aa: CASSLGAGGRVYGYTF
CDR3nt: TGTGCCAGCAGCTTAGGTGCAGGGGGCCGAGTCTATGGCTACACCTTC
d_gene: TRBD1
v_gene: TRBV7-2
abundance: NA
len: 16
j_gene: TRBJ1-2

CDR3aa: CSASPSGSLSDTQYF
CDR3nt: TGCAGTGCTAGTCCCAGCGGGAGTTTGTCAGATACGCAGTATTTT
d_gene: TRBD2
v_gene: TRBV20-1
abundance: NA
len: 15
j_gene: TRBJ2-3

CDR3aa: CASRKARDRGDFEAFF
CDR3nt: TGTGCCAGCAGAAAGGCTAGGGACAGGGGGGACTTTGAAGCTTTCTTT
d_gene: TRBD1
v_gene: TRBV27
abundance: NA
len: 16
j_gene: TRBJ1-1

CDR3aa: CASSVGLAGEETQYF
CDR3nt: TGTGCCAGCAGCGTGGGACTAGCGGGAGAAGAGACCCAGTACTTC
d_gene: TRBD2
v_gene: TRBV5-5
abundance: NA
len: 15
j_gene: TRBJ2-5

CDR3aa: CASSYDGGGEQYF
CDR3nt: TGTGCCAGCAGTTACGACGGGGGAGGCGAGCAGTACTTC
d_gene: NA
v_gene: TRBV6-5
abundance: NA
len: 13
j_gene: TRBJ2-7

CDR3aa: CASSFGTGYGYTF
CDR3nt: TGTGCCAGCAGTTTCGGGACAGGATATGGCTACACCTTC
d_gene: TRBD1
v_gene: TRBV12-3/TRBV12-4
abundance: NA
len: 13
j_gene: TRBJ1-2

CDR3aa: CASSRGLAADTQYF
CDR3nt: TGTGCCAGTAGTAGAGGACTAGCCGCAGATACGCAGTATTTT
d_gene: TRBD2
v_gene: TRBV19
abundance: once
len: 14
j_gene: TRBJ2-3

CDR3aa: CASSTWPSGANVLTF
CDR3nt: TGTGCCAGCAGCACATGGCCCTCTGGGGCCAACGTCCTGACTTTC
d_gene: NA
v_gene: TRBV7-9
abundance: NA
len: 15
j_gene: TRBJ2-6

CDR3aa: CSVEMTGGYEQYF
CDR3nt: TGCAGCGTTGAAATGACAGGGGGCTACGAGCAGTACTTC
d_gene: TRBD1
v_gene: TRBV29-1
abundance: NA
len: 13
j_gene: TRBJ2-7

CDR3aa: CASSRDRGRYGYTF
CDR3nt: TGTGCCAGCAGTCGTGACAGGGGGCGATATGGCTACACCTTC
d_gene: TRBD1
v_gene: TRBV7-9
abundance: NA
len: 14
j_gene: TRBJ1-2

CDR3aa: CASSPSTKNTGELFF
CDR3nt: TGTGCCAGCAGCCCTTCGACAAAGAACACCGGGGAGCTGTTTTTT
d_gene: NA
v_gene: TRBV11-2
abundance: once
len: 15
j_gene: TRBJ2-2

CDR3aa: CASSYGSPSSGNTIYF
CDR3nt: TGTGCCAGCAGTTATGGCAGCCCTAGCTCTGGAAACACCATATATTTT
d_gene: NA
v_gene: TRBV6-5
abundance: NA
len: 16
j_gene: TRBJ1-3

CDR3aa: CASSRGGEDYGYTF
CDR3nt: TGTGCCAGCAGCCGAGGGGGAGAGGACTATGGCTACACCTTC
d_gene: NA
v_gene: TRBV7-8
abundance: once
len: 14
j_gene: TRBJ1-2

CDR3aa: CASRLSGTDYGYTF
CDR3nt: TGTGCAAGTCGCTTATCCGGGACAGACTATGGCTACACCTTC
d_gene: NA
v_gene: TRBV12-2
abundance: NA
len: 14
j_gene: TRBJ1-2